This T cell receptor beta chain was captured by sequencing in a study of T cells in Graves' hyperthyroidism and ophthalmopathy. Overall study: Any treatment followed the collection of peripheral blood at initial diagnosis. General study points: The model made its ophthalmopathy prediction, and onset followed a median around 6.5 months later.

It was RNA transcripts that yielded the amplified TCR beta CDR3 regions. During a first-round RT-PCR of the TCR CDR3, the HTBI primer set was used. Each CDR3 protein gets one entry after TCRdb re-called the multiplex PCR reads with MiXCR. The sample carries approximately 640,000 distinct CDR3 sequences, roughly 17% recorded once. The hyperthyroidism was newly diagnosed and had lasted under 2 months; the patients were aged 18 to 65. This clonotype was counted ten times or more. Its specificity is unknown. This CDR3 is built from 18 residues. Germline CDR1 is SEHNR and CDR2 is FQNEAQ (reference sequence). V was cut by 1 base and J by 2 bases, with 17 bases left in between.

J is TRBJ2-2 and V is TRBV7-9; D unclear. The source is a middle-aged man with Graves' hyperthyroidism. Source material: blood. The CDR3 region has the DNA TGTGCCAGCAGCTTAGTAGGACGGATAATGAGAAACACCGGGGAGCTGTTTTTT. Translated: CASSLVGRIMRNTGELFF.